Presented here are 19 T cell receptor beta chains from one specimen sequenced in a study of shared clonotypes between healthy human individuals (dated by TCRdb to about 2020). The library was obtained by the immunoSEQ multiplex PCR assay. TCRdb obtained this table from immuneACCESS and retained in-frame rearrangements with V and J assigned. These tables miss some clones; where compared with another copy, unresolved V genes account for less than half of the shortfall, and the remainder is unexplained. The sample data list about 2 million clones, and around 95% of these were observed just once. 0.1% to 0.15% of the sample lies in the top ten. Sequencing input: naive CD4+ T cells sorted from blood. Read against the paper, the sample's cell subset or site label means: CD45RA+ positively selected. The receptors originated from a man between 18 and 29 years old in good health.

The rearrangement joins TRBV5-1 to TRBJ1-5; 8 bases are shared with TRBD1. The germline V gene has CDR1 SGHRS and CDR2 YFSETQ. J lost 0 bases, V lost 4 bases, and 9 bases had no gene match. The CDR3 has 17 amino acids. The CDR3 coding sequence is TGCGCCAGCAGCATCGGGACAGGACTCAATAGCAATCAGCCCCAGCATTTT. Translated, it gives CASSIGTGLNSNQPQHF.

The chain uses TRBV7-9 and TRBJ2-1; unclear D gene. V was cut by 5 bases and J by 0 bases, with 8 bases left in between. The CDR3 totals 14 residues. Germline V CDR1 and CDR2: SEHNR, FQNEAQ (reference sequence). The CDR3 DNA sequence: TGTGCCAGCAGCACGACCGCCTCCTACAATGAGCAGTTCTTC. It yields the protein CASSTTASYNEQFF.

The genes are TRBV5-1 and TRBJ2-3; 7 bases match TRBD1. The CDR3 covers 15 residues. The V and J ends lost 4 bases and 3 bases, in that order; junction bases with no gene match: 8. From germline, CDR1 is SGHRS and CDR2 YFSETQ. The CDR3 loop is CASSQKGAGTDTQYF. CDR3 bases: TGCGCCAGCAGCCAAAAGGGGGCCGGGACAGATACGCAGTATTTT.

The rearrangement links TRBV21-1 to TRBJ2-6; TRBD1 is taken as the D call from the table, unchecked against the DNA. TRBV21-1 is an annotated pseudogene. This CDR3 is built from 20 residues. This chain's CDR3 is CASKGPGQALLCSGANVLTF. CDR3 sequence (DNA): TGTGCCAGCAAAGGGCCGGGACAGGCCCTCTTATGCTCTGGGGCCAACGTCCTGACTTTC.

Note on this clone: This sample includes further DNA sequences coding for the same CDR3. V and J are TRBV9 and TRBJ2-7, with D perhaps matching TRBD1 (5 bases). The germline gives CDR1 SGDLS, CDR2 YYNGEE. The CDR3 is 14 amino acids. V was shortened by 0 bases and J by 0 bases, with 7 bases between the two germline ends. The CDR3 DNA is TGTGCCAGCAGCGTAGATGGGGCCTCCTACGAGCAGTACTTC. Its protein is CASSVDGASYEQYF. Together with reference TRBV9 and TRBJ2-7, the CDR3 gives the full variable domain: DSGVTQTPKHLITATGQRVTLRCSPRSGDLSVYWYQQSLDQGLQFLIQYYNGEERAKGNILERFSAQQFPDLHSELNLSSLELGDSALYFCASSVDGASYEQYFGPGTRLTVT.

This chain connects TRBV19 to TRBJ1-1; the D is unclear. The germline V gene has CDR1 LNHDA and CDR2 SQIVND (reference sequence). The V and J ends lost 4 bases and 0 bases respectively, with 6 bases between them. The CDR3 runs to 13 residues. CDR3 protein: CASSNLLNTEAFF. DNA for the CDR3: TGTGCCAGTAGTAACCTTCTGAACACTGAAGCTTTCTTT.

The V call is TRBV11-2, the J call TRBJ1-1; TRBD1 aligns across 7 bases. CDR1 and CDR2 from the germline V gene are SGHAT and FQNNGV. CDR3 size: 15 residues. The trim removed 2 bases at V and 5 bases at J, leaving 8 bases unmatched. This CDR3 reads CASSLLPGGGTEAFF. The CDR3 DNA follows: TGTGCCAGCAGCTTATTGCCAGGGGGAGGGACTGAAGCTTTCTTT.

The chain recombines TRBV4-3 with TRBJ1-5; possibly TRBD1 for D (5 bases). The CDR3 is 17 amino acids. Germline CDR1 LGHNA, CDR2 YSLEER. Trimming left V 1 base short and J 4 bases short, with 17 bases between. This CDR3 reads CASSQGLGGAGNQPQHF. As DNA, the CDR3 is TGCGCCAGCAGCCAAGGCCTCGGAGGGGCAGGTAATCAGCCCCAGCATTTT.

The chain links TRBV13 to TRBJ1-1, with TRBD1 identical over 9 bases. J lost 1 base, V lost 2 bases, and 2 bases had no gene match. Germline V gene lookup returns CDR1 PRHDT and CDR2 FYEKMQ (reference sequence). CDR3 length: 15 amino acids. The CDR3 region has the DNA TGTGCCAGCAGCTTATTGGACAGGGGGAACACTGAAGCTTTCTTT. Amino acids: CASSLLDRGNTEAFF.

The chain joins TRBV19 to TRBJ2-7; a weak D match, TRBD2 (6 bases). The CDR3 spans 15 residues. Germline CDR1 and CDR2: LNHDA and SQIVND (reference sequence). The germline V and J ends were trimmed by 5 bases and 0 bases, with 14 bases remaining between them. In DNA form, the CDR3 reads TGTGCCAGTAGTCAATCAGCGGGTAGCTCCTACGAGCAGTACTTC. It is translated as CASSQSAGSSYEQYF.

The chain's CDR3 is CASRSPNSYQPQHF. The CDR3, as DNA: TGTGCCAGCAGATCGCCCAACTCTTATCAGCCCCAGCATTTT. The gene calls are TRBV28 and TRBJ1-5; D is unresolved. The V end was cut by 6 bases, the J end by 5 bases, with 14 bases between. The V gene's germline CDR1 is MDHEN and CDR2 SYDVKM. This CDR3 spans 14 amino acids.

This sequence joins TRBV7-6 and TRBJ2-5; TRBD2 matches at 9 bases. V dropped 4 bases and J dropped 3; count of bases not matched to a gene: 3. The germline V gene encodes CDR1 SGHVS and CDR2 FNYEAQ. The CDR3 totals 14 residues. The CDR3 region has the DNA TGTGCCAGCAGCTGGGGACTAGCTGAAGAGACCCAGTACTTC. Translated, it gives CASSWGLAEETQYF.

The genes are TRBV12-2 and TRBJ2-7. TRBV12-2 is labeled a pseudogene. This CDR3 has 15 residues. The CDR3, as DNA: TGTGCAAGTCGCTTAGATCAGAGATGGGGCTACGAGCAGTACTTC. It is translated as CASRLDQRWGYEQYF.

V gene TRBV5-1 combines with J gene TRBJ2-7, with D perhaps TRBD1 or TRBD2 (5 bases each). This CDR3 comprises 14 residues. V was trimmed by 4 bases and J by 7 bases, leaving 18 bases between them. Germline CDR1 SGHRS, CDR2 YFSETQ. In nucleotides, the CDR3 is TGCGCCAGCAGCGACGGGACGCCGAGGAGGGAGCAGTACTTC. Translating gives CASSDGTPRREQYF. Filled out from reference TRBV5-1 and TRBJ2-7, the complete variable domain reads KAGVTQTPRYLIKTRGQQVTLSCSPISGHRSVSWYQQTPGQGLQFLFEYFSETQRNKGNFPGRFSGRQFSNSRSEMNVSTLELGDSALYLCASSDGTPRREQYFGPGTRLTVT.

The genes are TRBV6-5 and TRBJ2-1; 8 nucleotides align to TRBD1. The CDR3 is 13 residues long. With V trimmed by 2 bases and J by 7 bases, 1 base remained unmatched. Germline loops: CDR1 MNHEY, CDR2 SVGAGI. This chain's CDR3 is CASSYRTGNEQFF. The CDR3, as DNA: TGTGCCAGCAGTTACCGGACAGGGAATGAGCAGTTCTTC.

The rearrangement links TRBV2 to TRBJ1-5; TRBD1 agrees at 8 bases. Germline CDR1 SNHLY, CDR2 FYNNEI. Germline trimming cut 5 bases from V and 6 bases from J; bases unmatched to any gene: 6. The CDR3 sequence is 14 residues long. The CDR3 spells CASSPGQESQPQHF. CDR3 nucleotides: TGTGCCAGCAGTCCGGGACAGGAAAGTCAGCCCCAGCATTTT.

The chain couples TRBV10-3 to TRBJ1-1; 9 bases are a match to TRBD1. This CDR3 comprises 15 residues. The trim removed 6 bases at V and 1 base at J, leaving 6 bases unmatched. Germline V gene sequence: CDR1 ENHRY, CDR2 SYGVKD. The CDR3 sequence is CAIRELDRGNTEAFF. CDR3 in DNA: TGTGCCATCAGGGAGCTGGACAGGGGGAACACTGAAGCTTTCTTT.

This sequence joins TRBV5-1 and TRBJ1-5; D is undetermined. CDR3 length equals 13 residues. V was clipped by 4 bases and J by 4 bases, with 9 bases between them. The germline V gene has CDR1 SGHRS and CDR2 YFSETQ. The DNA for the CDR3 is TGCGCCAGCAGCATGGACCTAAATCAGCCCCAGCATTTT. This sequence encodes CASSMDLNQPQHF.

With regard to this clone: At the DNA level, this CDR3 is encoded by other sequences in the same sample as well. The gene calls are TRBV9 and TRBJ2-1, with no clear D. CDR1 and CDR2 from the germline V gene are SGDLS and YYNGEE. The ends were cut back, 0 bases at V and 2 bases at J, with 3 bases in the middle. The CDR3 covers 13 residues. CDR3 sequence (DNA): TGTGCCAGCAGCGTAGGTACCTACAATGAGCAGTTCTTC. It encodes CASSVGTYNEQFF.